Given below is one T cell receptor (beta chain) in context. Its antigen is still unknown. The data were obtained in a study of T cell responses to AZD1222 COVID-19 vaccine. Overall study findings and caveats: The sample set comprised mostly white British donors with more females, and clonal diversity was possibly underestimated. Seropositive status at baseline applied to only a handful of AZD1222 recipients. Spike was spanned by vaccine-associated CD4 TCRs, with dominance at 160-218 and 743-854. An increase in Spike-specific TCR breadth and depth was observed after two AZD1222 doses.

This CDR3 comprises 14 residues. Germline CDR1 reads SGHAT; CDR2 reads FQNNGV. V lost 7 bases and J 7 bases, leaving 14 bases between the germline ends. Data came from immunoSEQ multiplex PCR; TCRdb stores just in-frame clones and leaves some out. The profile shows 90,000 to 150,000 clones, roughly 91% of them singletons. The chain couples TRBV11-2 to TRBJ1-6; D unresolved. This sequence originates from an adult in good health. The sequencing used peripheral blood, collected on day 0 of AZD1222 vaccination. The CDR3 DNA is TGTGCCAGCACCCACGGACTTAAAAATTCACCCCTCCACTTT. This gives the protein CASTHGLKNSPLHF.